The clone carrying this T cell receptor beta chain was seen more than once but under ten times. What it binds is not known. Arm-PCR with iRepertoire HTBI primers amplified the CDR3 regions for these TCR beta libraries. A single record per CDR3 protein comes from TCRdb applying MiXCR to the multiplex PCR reads. In the table there are about 240,000 distinct CDR3 sequences, just over 20% of which are singletons. V was cut by 2 bases and J by 7 bases, with 18 bases left in between. The CDR3 runs to 15 residues. Per the germline V gene, CDR1 is SGHRS and CDR2 is YFSETQ. The data derive from a study of regulatory T cells in long-lasting Graves disease. Across the study: Graves' patients, newly diagnosed, had taken antithyroid drugs under 3 months. Findings and limits, study-wide: The study found TRBV28, TRBJ1-2 and TRBJ2-5 favored in persistent disease.

Time point reported: newly diagnosed GD, antithyroid drugs for less than 3 months. With RNA extracted from PBMCs as input, the TCR library was made. Doctors identified Graves' disease using the American Thyroid Association guidelines. The source material was peripheral blood mononuclear cells (PBMCs), sampled at new diagnosis, from a patient treated with antithyroid drugs. The chain uses TRBV5-1 and TRBJ1-1; D might be TRBD1 (6 bases). This receptor was obtained from a female donor with Graves disease. DNA of the CDR3: TGCGCCAGCAGCTTTTCGGACAGTTGGGGGGGTGAAGCTTTCTTT. Translation: CASSFSDSWGGEAFF. The whole variable domain, filled in from reference TRBV5-1 and TRBJ1-1, reads KAGVTQTPRYLIKTRGQQVTLSCSPISGHRSVSWYQQTPGQGLQFLFEYFSETQRNKGNFPGRFSGRQFSNSRSEMNVSTLELGDSALYLCASSFSDSWGGEAFFGQGTRLTVV.